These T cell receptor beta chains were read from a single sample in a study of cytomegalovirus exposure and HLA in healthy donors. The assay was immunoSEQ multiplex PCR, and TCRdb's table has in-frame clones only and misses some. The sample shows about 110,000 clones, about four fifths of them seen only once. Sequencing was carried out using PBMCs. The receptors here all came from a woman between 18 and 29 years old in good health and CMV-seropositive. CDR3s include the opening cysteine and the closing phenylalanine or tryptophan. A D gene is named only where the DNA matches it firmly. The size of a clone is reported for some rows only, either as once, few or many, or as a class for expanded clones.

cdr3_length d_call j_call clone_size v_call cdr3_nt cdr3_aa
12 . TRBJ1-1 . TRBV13 TGTGCCAGCAGCTTAGGCCCTTCTGAAGCTTTCTTT CASSLGPSEAFF
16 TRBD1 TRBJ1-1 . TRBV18 TGTGCCAGCTCCCAACTCAAAACAGGGGATGGCACTGAAGCTTTCTTT CASSQLKTGDGTEAFF
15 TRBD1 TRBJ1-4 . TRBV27 TGTGCCAGCAGTTTATGGACAGGGAGGGAAGAAAAACTGTTTTTT CASSLWTGREEKLFF
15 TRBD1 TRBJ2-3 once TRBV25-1 TGTGCCAGCAGTAAAGGGGGGACAGGGATAGATACGCAGTATTTT CASSKGGTGIDTQYF
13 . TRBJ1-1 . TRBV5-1 TGCGCCAGCAGCTTTAACAGTAACACTGAAGCTTTCTTT CASSFNSNTEAFF
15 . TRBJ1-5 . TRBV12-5 TGTGCTATAAGGACAGAAAGGTATAGCAATCAGCCCCAGCATTTT CAIRTERYSNQPQHF
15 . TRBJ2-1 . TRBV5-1 TGCGCCAGCAGCTTGCGGGGGGCCACCTACAATGAGCAGTTCTTC CASSLRGATYNEQFF
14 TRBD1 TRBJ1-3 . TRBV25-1 TGTGCCAGCAGTGCAGGGGGCGGTGGAAACACCATATATTTT CASSAGGGGNTIYF
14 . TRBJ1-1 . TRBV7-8 TGTGCCAGCAGCCTCACGGACAGGAACACTGAAGCTTTCTTT CASSLTDRNTEAFF
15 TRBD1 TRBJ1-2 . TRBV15 TGTGCCACCAGCAGCATCAGGGGGTCTAACTATGGCTACACCTTC CATSSIRGSNYGYTF
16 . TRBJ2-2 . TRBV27 TGTGCCAGCAGTTATTTCGGGGTGGAGGGCACCGGGGAGCTGTTTTTT CASSYFGVEGTGELFF
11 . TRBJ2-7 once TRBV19 TGTGCCAGTAGGGGCAACTACGAGCAGTACTTC CASRGNYEQYF
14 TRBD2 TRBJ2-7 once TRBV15 TGTGCCACCAGAGTGGCGGGAGAATCCTACGAGCAGTACTTC CATRVAGESYEQYF
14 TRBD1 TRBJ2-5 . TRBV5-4 TGTGCCAGCAGCTTGGAGGGGGCGCGAAAGACCCAGTACTTC CASSLEGARKTQYF
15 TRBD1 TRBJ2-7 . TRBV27 TGTGCCAGCAGTTTACGGACAGGGGGTGTAAGAGAGCAGTACTTC CASSLRTGGVREQYF
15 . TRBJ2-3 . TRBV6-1 TGTGCCAGCAGTGAAGCGAGTCTAGCTGCAGATACGCAGTATTTT CASSEASLAADTQYF
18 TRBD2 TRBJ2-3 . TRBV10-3 TGTGCCATCAGTGGGTCTGGGACTAGCGGACGTAGCACAGATACGCAGTATTTT CAISGSGTSGRSTDTQYF
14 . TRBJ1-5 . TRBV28 TGTGCCAGCAGTTTACGGGGGGACACCAGGCCAGGGCATTTT CASSLRGDTRPGHF
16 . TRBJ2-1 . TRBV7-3 TGTGCCAGCAGCCTGCCGAGCGGACCCTCCTACAATGAGCAGTTCTTC CASSLPSGPSYNEQFF
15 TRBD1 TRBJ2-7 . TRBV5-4 TGTGCCAGCAGCTTACAGGGGGGCGGAGTCTACGAGCAGTACTTC CASSLQGGGVYEQYF
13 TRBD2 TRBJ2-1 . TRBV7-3 TGTGCCAGCAGTTCAGCGGGATACAATGAGCAGTTCTTC CASSSAGYNEQFF
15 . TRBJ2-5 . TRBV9 TGTGCCAGCAGCGTAGATGGGCGGAGGGAAGAGACCCAGTACTTC CASSVDGRREETQYF
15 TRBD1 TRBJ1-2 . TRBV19 TGTGCCAGTAGTCCTCGGACAGGACCGAACTATGGCTACACCTTC CASSPRTGPNYGYTF
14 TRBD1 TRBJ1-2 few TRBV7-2 TGTGCCAGCAGCAGACCAGGGGGTTCCTATGGCTACACCTTC CASSRPGGSYGYTF
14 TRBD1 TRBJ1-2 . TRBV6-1 TGTGCCAGCAGTGAAAACCAGGGGGCGGATGGCTACACCTTC CASSENQGADGYTF
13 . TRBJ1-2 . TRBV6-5 TGTGCCAGCAGTCGACAGGATTACTATGGCTACACCTTC CASSRQDYYGYTF
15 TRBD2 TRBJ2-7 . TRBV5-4 TGTGCCAGCAGCTTGGCCTTGGGACTAGGGTACGAGCAGTACTTC CASSLALGLGYEQYF
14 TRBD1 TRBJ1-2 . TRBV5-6 TGTGCCAGCAGCAGCGGGACAGGGTCGTTTGGCTACACCTTC CASSSGTGSFGYTF
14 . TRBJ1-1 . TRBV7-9 TGTGCCAGCAGCCATTCTCTCGGTCTCACTGAAGCTTTCTTT CASSHSLGLTEAFF
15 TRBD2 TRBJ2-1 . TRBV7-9 TGTTCCAGCAGCTTTACTAGCGGGAGGAACAATGAGCAGTTCTTC CSSSFTSGRNNEQFF
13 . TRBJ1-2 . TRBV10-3 TGTGCCATCAGTGATCCTAAGGGGTATGGCTACACCTTC CAISDPKGYGYTF
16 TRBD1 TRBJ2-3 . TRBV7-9 TGTGCCAGCACAACGCGGGTAGGGGGCCGAACAGATACGCAGTATTTT CASTTRVGGRTDTQYF
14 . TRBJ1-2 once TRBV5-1 TGCGCCAGCAGCCCGGAGACAGGTAACTATGGCTACACCTTC CASSPETGNYGYTF
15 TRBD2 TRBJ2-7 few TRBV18 TGTGCCAGCTCAACACTAGCGGGAGAGACCTACGAGCAGTACTTC CASSTLAGETYEQYF
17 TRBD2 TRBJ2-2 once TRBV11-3 TGTGCCAGCAGCCCGAGGACTAGCGGGATGAACGCCGGGGAGCTGTTTTTT CASSPRTSGMNAGELFF
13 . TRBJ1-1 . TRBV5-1 TGCGCCAGCAGTTGGCGGGGAGACACTGAAGCTTTCTTT CASSWRGDTEAFF
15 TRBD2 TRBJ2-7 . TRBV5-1 TGCGCCAGCAGCTTGGAGGCTAGCGGCGCCTACGAGCAGTACTTC CASSLEASGAYEQYF
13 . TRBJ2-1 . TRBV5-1 TGCGCCAGCAGCCAAGACAGTTACAATGAGCAGTTCTTC CASSQDSYNEQFF
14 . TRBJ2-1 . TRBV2 TGTGCCAGCAGTTATACCGGGACAACTCGTGAGCAGTTCTTC CASSYTGTTREQFF
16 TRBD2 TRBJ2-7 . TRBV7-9 TGTGCCAGCAGCTTAAGTGGAGCGGGAGATATCGACGAGCAGTACTTC CASSLSGAGDIDEQYF
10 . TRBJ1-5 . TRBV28 TGTGCCAGTTCAGATCAGCCCCAGCATTTT CASSDQPQHF
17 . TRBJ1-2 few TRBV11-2 TGTGCCAGCAGCTCCTTGCGACTCATGCGTCAAAACCATGGCTACACCTTC CASSSLRLMRQNHGYTF
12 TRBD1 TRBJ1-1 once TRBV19 TGTGCCAGTAGTTCACGGACAGGGGTGGCTTTCTTT CASSSRTGVAFF
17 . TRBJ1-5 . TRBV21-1 TGTGCCAGCAGCCCGCCTCCTCAGGGGGCGATCAATCAGCCCCAGCATTTT CASSPPPQGAINQPQHF
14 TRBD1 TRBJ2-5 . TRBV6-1 TGTGCCAGCAGAGTACAGGGGATCCAAGAGACCCAGTACTTC CASRVQGIQETQYF
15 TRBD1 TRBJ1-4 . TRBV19 TGTGCCAGTAGTCCGAACCGGGACAGTAATGAAAAACTGTTTTTT CASSPNRDSNEKLFF
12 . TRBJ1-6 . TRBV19 TGTGCCAGTAGTTTCGCAGATTCACCCCTCCACTTT CASSFADSPLHF
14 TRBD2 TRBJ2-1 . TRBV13 TGTGCCAGCAGCTTAGCTAGCGGGATGAATGAGCAGTTCTTC CASSLASGMNEQFF
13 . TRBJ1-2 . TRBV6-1 TGTGCCAGCAGTGTTACAGGCCCCTATGGCTACACCTTC CASSVTGPYGYTF
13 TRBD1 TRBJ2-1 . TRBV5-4 TGTGCCAGCAGGACAGGGATGGGGAATGAGCAGTTCTTC CASRTGMGNEQFF
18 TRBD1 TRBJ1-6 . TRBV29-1 TGCAGCGTTGAAGAGGCCAGGGGGAAGCCTGTCTTAAATTCACCCCTCCACTTT CSVEEARGKPVLNSPLHF
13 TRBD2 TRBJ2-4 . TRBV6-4 TGTGCCAGCAGTACGACTAGCGGGGGCATTCAGTACTTC CASSTTSGGIQYF
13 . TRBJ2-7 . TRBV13 TGTGCCAGCAGCCTGGCAGGGGTAGGCGAGCAGTACTTC CASSLAGVGEQYF
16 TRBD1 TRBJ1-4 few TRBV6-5 TGTGCCAGCAGTTCGACCGGACAGGGGGCGAGGGAAAAACTGTTTTTT CASSSTGQGAREKLFF
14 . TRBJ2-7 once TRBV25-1 TGTGCCAGCAGTGAACCGGGAAACAGCTACGAGCAGTACTTC CASSEPGNSYEQYF
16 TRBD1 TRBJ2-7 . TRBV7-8 TGTGCCAGCAGCTTAGGGACCTACAGGGGGCCCTACGAGCAGTACTTC CASSLGTYRGPYEQYF
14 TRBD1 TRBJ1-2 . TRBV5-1 TGCGCCAGCAGCTTGGGGCAGGGGGGCTATGGCTACACCTTC CASSLGQGGYGYTF
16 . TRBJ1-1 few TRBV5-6 TGTGCCAGCAGCTTTCCCCAGGGAACCCGGGTGTCTGAAGCTTTCTTT CASSFPQGTRVSEAFF
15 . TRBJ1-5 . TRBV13 TGTGCCAGCAGCCATGGGAGGGGAAGCAATCAGCCCCAGCATTTT CASSHGRGSNQPQHF